Listed below are T cell receptor beta chains from one sample, sequenced in a study of blood T cell repertoires in COVID-19. Libraries were prepared by immunoSEQ multiplex PCR; TCRdb keeps only in-frame clonotypes and omits some of them. The data contain roughly 79,000 clones, 65% to 85% of them singletons. The sequencing input was peripheral blood. The receptor set was obtained from a man aged 60-69 years with active or convalescent COVID-19. Each CDR3 is given without its conserved first and last residue. The D gene is left open where the match is weak. Size is stated for part of the rows, as once, few or many counts, or as a class when the clone is expanded.

TRBV3-1/TRBV3-2	TRBD2	TRBJ2-7	.	ASSPRAGTTYEQY
TRBV25-1	.	TRBJ1-4	.	ASSESPGRVDEKLF
TRBV6-6	.	TRBJ2-5	.	ASSYRGGGETQY
TRBV5-1	.	TRBJ1-4	.	ASSPGLSNEKLF
TRBV3-1/TRBV3-2	TRBD1	TRBJ2-7	.	ASSQLDRYEQY
TRBV30	TRBD1	TRBJ1-2	.	AWSVTGGFGYT
TRBV19	TRBD1	TRBJ1-5	.	ASSMGTVSNQPQH
TRBV19	TRBD1	TRBJ1-5	.	ASKDREGNQPQH
TRBV10-1	TRBD1	TRBJ1-1	.	ASRTGVNTEAF
TRBV4-3	.	TRBJ2-1	.	ASSFLVEGLRNEQF
TRBV10-3	TRBD2	TRBJ2-1	.	AISEGGLAGAKQF
TRBV19	TRBD1	TRBJ2-1	.	ASSTTLDRGHEQF
TRBV7-2	TRBD1	TRBJ1-6	.	ASSAEDRGSYNSPLH
TRBV19	TRBD2	TRBJ2-2	.	ASATGLAGGTGELF
TRBV29-1	.	TRBJ1-4	.	SVDQGWSEKLF
TRBV5-1	.	TRBJ2-3	.	ASSLVARSTDTQY
TRBV9	.	TRBJ2-4	.	ASSVAPGTYENIQY
TRBV24-1	TRBD2	TRBJ2-1	.	ATSDSLAGGRNEQF
TRBV19	.	TRBJ1-1	.	ASTPAGFMNTEAF
TRBV6-5	.	TRBJ2-5	.	ASSYIQEETQY
TRBV7-8	.	TRBJ2-3	.	ASSSRYRGGGKDTQY
TRBV7-2	.	TRBJ1-5	.	ASSLGGGLGQPQH
TRBV27	TRBD1	TRBJ1-6	.	ASSPRTGSFNSPLH
TRBV9	TRBD2	TRBJ2-1	.	ASSVSGAAYNEQF
TRBV27	TRBD1	TRBJ1-5	.	ASSQRQGNSNQPQH
TRBV6-5	TRBD2	TRBJ2-7	.	ASSYSGRDHEQY
TRBV10-3	TRBD2	TRBJ2-3	.	AISGTSGRDTQY
TRBV4-3	TRBD1	TRBJ2-3	.	ASSQDFLGTGRNTQY
TRBV7-2	TRBD1	TRBJ2-3	few	ASSPGDRGKRTDTQY
TRBV11-1	.	TRBJ1-2	.	ASSLDRAQYGYT
TRBV19	TRBD1	TRBJ2-7	.	ASSTADRHEQY
TRBV12-3/TRBV12-4	.	TRBJ1-4	.	ASSLRYFEKLF
TRBV5-4	TRBD1	TRBJ1-2	.	ASSPQNRGNYGYT
TRBV7-9	.	TRBJ2-1	.	ASSPLDPEQF
TRBV4-1	TRBD2	TRBJ2-3	.	ASSPERGATDTQY
TRBV6-5	.	TRBJ1-2	.	ASGFPGENYGYT
TRBV29-1	TRBD1	TRBJ2-5	.	SVVGGQGDGETQY
TRBV10-3	TRBD2	TRBJ2-5	.	ATGAGGAGSETQY
TRBV2	TRBD1	TRBJ1-4	.	ATTGFNEKLF
TRBV2	TRBD1	TRBJ2-2	few	ASSRQGSGELF
TRBV28	.	TRBJ1-4	.	ASSLVGGTNEKLF
TRBV5-1	TRBD1	TRBJ2-7	.	ASSFQDRGQYEQY
TRBV5-1	TRBD1	TRBJ2-1	once	ASSLWGTGANEQF
TRBV6-4	TRBD2	TRBJ2-1	.	ASSDSPSGGNYNEQF
TRBV4-3	TRBD2	TRBJ2-3	.	ASSSGGTDTQY
TRBV11-2	.	TRBJ1-3	.	ASSSTVLSGNTIY
TRBV5-1	.	TRBJ1-1	.	ASSLHGRDGTEAF
TRBV5-6	.	TRBJ2-7	few	ASSQRSYEQY
TRBV29-1	.	TRBJ2-3	once	SVEGPGGTDTQY
TRBV3-1/TRBV3-2	TRBD2	TRBJ2-4	.	ASSPSGERGKNIQY
TRBV10-3	.	TRBJ1-1	once	AISEGAGRMNTEAF
TRBV7-2	.	TRBJ1-1	.	ASSYGLGWTEAF
TRBV7-2	TRBD2	TRBJ2-6	.	ASSLLAGGHSGANVLT
TRBV9	TRBD1	TRBJ1-2	.	ASSVDPGQGAYGYT